This T cell receptor (beta chain) was recorded in a study of blood T cell repertoires in COVID-19. About the study: Italy, Spain and the United States were the sources of the convalescent and acute COVID-19 samples.

Concerning this clone: The junction does not match germline at one end; this may be a read error.

Here immunoSEQ multiplex PCR was the method, and the copy in TCRdb shows in-frame clones only, minus some. The sample records approximately 300,000 clones, 75% to 90% being singletons. Germline CDR1 reads SGHDN; CDR2 reads FVKESK. The CDR3 is 15 amino acids. Which cohort a participant joined came from the clinical history participants gave. Recovered Cohort 3 donors showed two negative PCRs, clearance, or symptom resolution. Input material: PBMCs or T cells enriched from blood (not recorded which). The chain recombines TRBV14 with TRBJ2-1, with D possibly being TRBD1 (5 bases). The receptor's source is a woman aged 30 to 39 who had recovered from COVID-19. This CDR3 is CASSQAAGKYNGQFF. The DNA for the CDR3 is TGTGCCAGCAGCCAAGCGGCAGGGAAATACAATGGGCAGTTCTTC.